This T cell receptor (beta chain) originates from a study of T cell responses to AZD1222 COVID-19 vaccine. The germline CDR1 and CDR2 sequences are SGHAT and FQNNGV. V lost 5 bases and J lost 4; bases outside the gene matches: 13. The CDR3 contains 16 residues. Clones were sequenced by immunoSEQ multiplex PCR, and TCRdb holds only the in-frame ones, with some missing. This table has 70,000 to 100,000 clones, 90% to 95% appearing once. The source was peripheral blood, collected 28 days after the second AZD1222 dose. The chain couples TRBV11-2 to TRBJ2-7, with TRBD2 identical over 8 bases. The receptor's source is an adult who received the AZD1222 COVID-19 vaccine. CDR3 coding DNA: TGTGCCAGCAGCCCGGAAGCGGGGGTCCCCCTTTACGAGCAGTACTTC. Translation: CASSPEAGVPLYEQYF.